This T cell receptor beta chain was identified during a study of OX40 agonist ivuxolimab in advanced cancers. About this clone itself: As yet, its antigen is unknown.

V lost 2 bases, J lost 3 bases, and 3 bases lay in between. The CDR3 sequence is 12 residues long. Per germline, CDR1 MDHEN and CDR2 SYDVKM. The study, taken as a whole, reports: At 0.1 to 3.0 mg/kg, clonal expansion of CD4+ and CD8+ blood T cells had occurred by week 6.

The data were produced by immunoSEQ multiplex PCR, yet TCRdb's version contains in-frame clones alone and is incomplete. The sample yields under 95,000 clones, roughly 89% seen once. The sequence was collected from an adult with an advanced solid tumor such as melanoma, head and neck, liver or kidney cancer. V usage is TRBV28 and J usage is TRBJ2-3; D not resolved. Sequenced here: CD4+ or CD8+ T cells sorted from blood, sampled in a trial of the OX40 agonist ivuxolimab. The CDR3 region is CASSLRTDTQYF. DNA for the CDR3: TGTGCCAGCAGTTTAAGAACAGATACGCAGTATTTT.